This TCR beta chain was captured in a study of shared clonotypes between healthy human individuals (TCRdb year 2020). About the study as a whole: The cohort included a few men and two women between 18 and 49 years of age. Different laboratories and diverse techniques were used to prepare libraries and sequence TCR repertoires, to increase sequencing depth and limit assay-specific biases. Per donor, three plates each were used for CD4 naive and CD4 memory, two for CD8 naive, and one for CD8 memory. To estimate repertoire size and how much clonotype sharing occurs between individuals, the study deeply sequenced the blood TCR repertoires of five healthy adults. Between about 0.8 and 9.5 billion PBMCs per donor were obtained by leukapheresis. Findings and caveats that apply to the study as a whole: Incomplete sequencing was indicated by rarefaction of sorted-subset datasets, despite the large sequencing depth. Because the study included only a small number of donors, the genetic and exposure-history diversity represented was limited. Compared with non-shared clonotypes, clonotypes shared by all four sorted-subset donors had higher generation probabilities. When a handful of donors were compared, the shared fraction of clonotypes was roughly 4.8% for naive CD4, 3.5% to 4% for naive CD8, roughly 2.3% for memory CD4, and 0.4% for memory CD8. Naive subsets generally had larger estimated clonotype richness than memory subsets. Pairwise subsampling indicated that sequencing depth was expected to affect the degree of clonotype sharing among donors. Sampling was restricted to blood, and TCR repertoires in tissue are likely to differ from TCR repertoires in blood.

Donors were healthy HIV-negative adults with no recently reported acute infections or vaccinations. Every donor was a Caucasian adult residing in Nashville, Tennessee, USA. CD4+ T cells were enriched through magnetic negative selection, after which naive cells were positively selected on CD45RA and the remaining negative fraction served as the memory subset. Blood was obtained by leukapheresis, after which PBMCs were separated by Ficoll-Histopaque density gradient centrifugation and cryopreserved in liquid nitrogen vapor phase. Analytical flow cytometry was used to check the purity and quantity of each magnetically sorted T cell population. Each sorted fraction had its genomic DNA isolated and then quantified by UV absorbance on a Nanodrop 2000c. As encoded in the germline V gene (reference sequence), CDR1 is LNHDA while CDR2 is SQIVND. The CDR3 has 15 amino acids, counting the end cysteine and phenylalanine. Solely the CDR3 DNA is kept, with 45 bases framed from the first base. Deletion took 5 bases off V and 1 base off J, with a span of 14 bases between the germline ends.

TCR CDR3 regions were amplified from genomic DNA by multiplex PCR using the deep immunoSEQ assay. Genomic DNA extracted from each cell subset was distributed evenly over all wells of several immunoSEQ 96-well plates, and each plate served as one replicate. For sorted subsets, about 210 ng of genomic DNA, equivalent to roughly 30,000 T cell genomes, went into each replicate PCR. Purified libraries were quantified with a Qubit 3.0 fluorometer, sized on a Bioanalyzer 2100, and re-quantified with the KAPA Library Quantification kit. Every immunoSEQ 96-well plate was sequenced on a dedicated single-read 150-cycle Illumina NextSeq 550 flow cell. From the authors' description of their analysis: Because only junctional sequences without quality scores were contained in the immunoSEQ output, filtering matching that applied to full-length reads could not be performed. To assign V/J genes and CDR3, sequences were annotated using PyIR, a Python wrapper for IgBLAST v1.9, with IMGT germline references. Reads were removed for weak V/J assignments (E-value above 1e-6), missing CDR3, stop codons, out-of-frame junctions, or ambiguous translated residues. V3J clonotypes were defined as sequences sharing the same inferred V gene, J gene, and CDR3 amino acid sequence. To compute the percentage overlap between repertoires, the number of shared unique clonotypes was divided by the size of the smaller repertoire. RTK rarefaction, the Chao1 estimator, and Recon v2.1 estimates of unobserved clonotypes were used to assess repertoire richness. For all TCRbeta clonotypes obtained by the gDNA method from a few donors, generation probabilities were computed with OLGA. What TCRdb holds here is the immuneACCESS table cut down to in-frame rearrangements. Part of the clones is not present; checked against another copy, under half of the missing clones reflect an unresolved V gene, and the others are unexplained. D and trimming come from the DNA, and the V and J calls and clone size come from that table. The sample profile shows millions of clones; roughly 92% of them were found once. 0.11% to 0.15% of the sample lies in the top ten.

To note about this clone: No antigen is known for it. Base quality data are lacking; no much larger clone is found one base away.

Specimen: naive CD4+ T cells sorted from blood. The cell subset or site label, as the study defines it: CD45RA+ positively selected. The origin of this receptor is a man younger than 35 in good health. The chain was built from TRBV19 and TRBJ1-1; the D gene cannot be named for sure. At the DNA level, the sequence is TGTGCCAGTAGTCCCGGCCAGGTGCCGAACACTGAAGCTTTCTTT. Its protein product is CASSPGQVPNTEAFF.